Shown below are 20 T cell receptor beta chains from a single sample sequenced in a study of OX40 agonist ivuxolimab in advanced cancers. Some clones are missing from TCRdb's copy, which holds only in-frame ones; the method was immunoSEQ multiplex PCR. The top ten hold 1.2% of the sample, which has roughly 52,000 clones, approximately 84% seen once. The sample was CD4+ or CD8+ T cells sorted from blood, taken in a trial of the OX40 agonist ivuxolimab. The origin of the receptors is an adult with an advanced solid tumor such as melanoma, head and neck, liver or kidney cancer.

J is TRBJ1-1 and V is TRBV19; D may be TRBD1 (6 bases). V was shortened by 4 bases and J by 6 bases, with 18 bases between the two germline ends. This CDR3 spans 15 amino acids. Germline lookup yields CDR1 LNHDA and CDR2 SQIVND (reference sequence). CDR3 nucleotide sequence: TGTGCCAGTAGTACACGACAGGCCAGGGCCTCTGAAGCTTTCTTT. Translating it yields CASSTRQARASEAFF.

V and J are TRBV6-1 and TRBJ1-1; no definite D call. Germline V lookup: CDR1 MNHNS, CDR2 SASEGT. The CDR3 is made up of 13 amino acids. Trimming cost V 8 bases and J 2 bases, with 12 bases left between them. In DNA, the CDR3 is TGTGCCAGCTGTACCGAAGTAAACACTGAAGCTTTCTTT. Translating it yields CASCTEVNTEAFF.

The chain employs TRBV28 and TRBJ1-1, with D perhaps TRBD1 (6 bases). This CDR3 spans 14 amino acids. The V end lost 7 bases, the J end lost 10 bases, and 22 bases lay between the germline ends. Germline V gives CDR1 MDHEN, CDR2 SYDVKM. CDR3 region: CASTSGTNSLVAFF. Written as DNA, the CDR3 is TGTGCCAGCACCTCGGGGACAAATAGTTTAGTAGCTTTCTTT. The full variable domain, its missing parts supplied by reference TRBV28 and TRBJ1-1, is DVKVTQSSRYLVKRTGEKVFLECVQDMDHENMFWYRQDPGLGLRLIYFSYDVKMKEKGDIPEGYSVSREKKERFSLILESASTNQTSMYLCASTSGTNSLVAFFGQGTRLTVV.

For the CDR3, the DNA is TGCGCCAGCAGCCTAACCCCGGGAGAAAGAGGATCCTACAATGAGCAGTTCTTC. It encodes CASSLTPGERGSYNEQFF. The V call is TRBV5-1, the J call TRBJ2-1, with D perhaps TRBD2 (6 bases). V lost 4 bases and J 1 base, leaving 21 bases between the germline ends. This CDR3 spans 18 amino acids. CDR1 is SGHRS, CDR2 YFSETQ, per germline.

The genes are TRBV9 and TRBJ2-1; 9 nucleotides align to TRBD2. The CDR3 is made up of 14 amino acids. The V gene end was trimmed by 0 bases and the J gene end by 7 bases; junction bases not matched to a gene: 2. The germline gives CDR1 SGDLS, CDR2 YYNGEE. CDR3 DNA sequence: TGTGCCAGCAGCGTAGCTACTAGCGGGAATGAGCAGTTCTTC. Its protein is CASSVATSGNEQFF.

The V call is TRBV9, the J call TRBJ1-1; a weak D match, TRBD1 (6 bases). The CDR3 runs to 17 residues. The germline V and J ends were trimmed by 0 bases and 0 bases, with 15 bases remaining between them. CDR1 and CDR2 (germline): SGDLS, YYNGEE. The CDR3 reads CASSVATQGRMNTEAFF. The CDR3 DNA reads TGTGCCAGCAGCGTAGCTACCCAGGGGCGCATGAACACTGAAGCTTTCTTT.

In this sample, this clone turned up once. The chain is built from TRBV7-9 and TRBJ2-1, with 14 bases identical to TRBD2. The germline V gene encodes CDR1 SEHNR and CDR2 FQNEAQ (reference sequence). Germline trimming cut 2 bases from V and 6 bases from J; bases unmatched to any gene: 9. This CDR3 comprises 18 residues. Here the CDR3 DNA reads TGTGCCAGCAGCTTACCCCCTAGACTAGCGGGAGGGGGCAATGAGCAGTTCTTC. Protein product: CASSLPPRLAGGGNEQFF.

The sample holds one count of this clone. The V gene is TRBV28, the J gene TRBJ2-3; D not certain. V was cut by 3 bases and J by 7 bases, with 8 bases left in between. The CDR3 extends over 12 amino acids. Per the germline V gene, CDR1 is MDHEN and CDR2 is SYDVKM. CDR3 protein: CASSFRGNTQYF. CDR3 nucleotides: TGTGCCAGCAGTTTTAGAGGAAATACGCAGTATTTT.

The J gene is TRBJ1-1, the V gene TRBV10-3; possibly TRBD1 for D (5 bases). CDR1 is ENHRY, CDR2 SYGVKD, per germline. This CDR3 is built from 14 residues. V was shortened by 4 bases and J by 3 bases, with 12 bases between the two germline ends. The CDR3 protein is CAISAGSEDTEAFF. In DNA form, the CDR3 reads TGTGCCATCAGTGCAGGGTCTGAGGACACTGAAGCTTTCTTT.

The chain recombines TRBV11-3 with TRBJ2-2; TRBD2 matches 8 bases. Germline V gives CDR1 SGHNT, CDR2 YENEEA. J gave up 1 base and V 3 bases, and 1 base lay outside the gene matches. This CDR3 contains 15 residues. Here the CDR3 reads CASSLAGGNTGELFF. The CDR3 bases are TGTGCCAGCAGCTTGGCGGGAGGGAACACCGGGGAGCTGTTTTTT.

The chain uses TRBV19 and TRBJ2-3; TRBD1 is a possible D gene (5 bases). The CDR3 has 16 amino acids. Germline values: CDR1 LNHDA, CDR2 SQIVND (reference sequence). The V gene lost 3 bases and the J gene lost 0 bases, with 13 bases spanning the gap. This CDR3 is CASSIRQHPSTDTQYF. Written as DNA, the CDR3 is TGTGCCAGTAGTATTAGACAGCACCCGAGCACAGATACGCAGTATTTT.

The gene calls are TRBV7-2 and TRBJ1-5; D is unresolved. CDR1 and CDR2 (germline): SGHTA, FQGNSA. This CDR3 spans 15 amino acids. Between the trimmed V and J ends, which lost 1 base and 6 bases, there was a span of 13 bases. The CDR3 loop is CASSLGLQWVQPQHF. In DNA form, the CDR3 reads TGTGCCAGCAGCTTAGGTCTCCAGTGGGTTCAGCCCCAGCATTTT.

V gene TRBV10-3 combines with J gene TRBJ1-3; no firm D call. V dropped 11 bases and J dropped 4 bases, with 9 bases sitting between them. The CDR3 spans 11 residues. Germline V gene sequence: CDR1 ENHRY, CDR2 SYGVKD. The DNA for the CDR3 is TGTGCCGCCGGGGAAGGAAACACCATATATTTT. It yields the protein CAAGEGNTIYF.

In its sample, this clone was seen once. The chain combines TRBV7-3 with TRBJ2-7, with 8 bases lining up with TRBD1. This CDR3 has 14 amino acids. Trimming cost V 5 bases and J 1 base; bases outside gene matches: 4. Per germline, CDR1 SGHTA and CDR2 FQGTGA. In DNA, the CDR3 is TGTGCCAGCAGCCTTCGACAGGGGTCCTACGAGCAGTACTTC. It specifies CASSLRQGSYEQYF. Full variable domain (rest looked up from reference TRBV7-3 and TRBJ2-7): GAGVSQTPSNKVTEKGKYVELRCDPISGHTALYWYRQSLGQGPEFLIYFQGTGAADDSGLPNDRFFAVRPEGSVSTLKIQRTERGDSAVYLCASSLRQGSYEQYFGPGTRLTVT.

There are a few counts of this clone. The CDR3 coding sequence is TGCGCCAGCAGTCAAGTGCTAGCGGGAACCGGGGAGCTGTTTTTT. Translating it yields CASSQVLAGTGELFF. V usage is TRBV23-1 and J usage is TRBJ2-2; 9 bases are shared with TRBD2. TRBV23-1 is an ORF, and what it does is uncertain. The ends lost 2 bases at V and 5 bases at J; junction bases unmatched: 3. CDR3 size: 15 residues.

This clone was detected a few times. This chain joins TRBV11-2 and TRBJ2-7; TRBD1 is a possible D gene (7 bases). Germline CDR1 is SGHAT and CDR2 is FQNNGV. With 5 bases removed from V and 3 bases from J, the gap between germline ends came to 17 bases. The CDR3 consists of 15 residues. The CDR3 is CASSPGGKGRYEQYF. CDR3 in DNA: TGTGCCAGCAGCCCAGGGGGGAAGGGCCGCTACGAGCAGTACTTC.

J is TRBJ2-7 and V is TRBV19, with 9 bases aligning to TRBD1. V lost 4 bases and J lost 5; bases outside the gene matches: 3. The CDR3 extends over 13 amino acids. CDR1 is LNHDA and CDR2 is SQIVND in the germline V gene (reference sequence). The CDR3 nucleotides read TGTGCCAGTAGTACGGGACAGGGAAACGAGCAGTACTTC. Translation gives CASSTGQGNEQYF.

This rearrangement joins TRBV19 to TRBJ1-2; 9 bases align to TRBD1. The CDR3 length is 15 residues. The V gene's germline CDR1 is LNHDA and CDR2 SQIVND (reference sequence). Trimming cost V 3 bases and J 8 bases; bases outside gene matches: 10. The CDR3 DNA is TGTGCCAGTAGTATGAATTCCGGGACAGGGTCCGGCTACACCTTC. It codes for CASSMNSGTGSGYTF.

This rearrangement joins TRBV5-4 to TRBJ1-1; D gene unclear. V was shortened by 4 bases and J by 7 bases, with 14 bases between the two germline ends. This CDR3 is 13 amino acids long. Germline values: CDR1 SGHNT, CDR2 YYREEE (reference sequence). The CDR3 is CASSPSIGGEAFF. CDR3 DNA: TGTGCCAGCAGCCCGTCTATCGGAGGTGAAGCTTTCTTT.

The chain recombines TRBV25-1 with TRBJ2-3, with 7 positions matching TRBD1. V was clipped by 6 bases and J by 2 bases; unmatched bases: 11. The CDR3 contains 16 residues. The germline V gene encodes CDR1 MGHDK and CDR2 SYGVNS. The CDR3 nucleotides are TGTGCCAGCAGCTCAGGGACAGACTTTTTCACAGATACGCAGTATTTT. Protein sequence: CASSSGTDFFTDTQYF. The full variable domain, rest sourced from reference TRBV25-1 and TRBJ2-3, is EADIYQTPRYLVIGTGKKITLECSQTMGHDKMYWYQQDPGMELHLIHYSYGVNSTEKGDLSSESTVSRIRTEHFPLTLESARPSHTSQYLCASSSGTDFFTDTQYFGPGTRLTVL.